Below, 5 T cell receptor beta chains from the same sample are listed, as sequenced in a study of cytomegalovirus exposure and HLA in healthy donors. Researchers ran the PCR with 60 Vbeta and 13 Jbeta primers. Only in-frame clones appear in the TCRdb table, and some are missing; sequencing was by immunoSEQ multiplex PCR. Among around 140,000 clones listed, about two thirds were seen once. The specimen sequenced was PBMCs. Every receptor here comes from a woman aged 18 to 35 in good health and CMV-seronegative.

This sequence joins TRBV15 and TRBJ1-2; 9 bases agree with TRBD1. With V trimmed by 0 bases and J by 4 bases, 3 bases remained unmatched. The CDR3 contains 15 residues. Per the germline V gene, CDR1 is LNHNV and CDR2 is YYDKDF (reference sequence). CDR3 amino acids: CATSRDRGQGYGYTF. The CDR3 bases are TGTGCCACCAGCAGAGATCGGGGACAGGGCTATGGCTACACCTTC.

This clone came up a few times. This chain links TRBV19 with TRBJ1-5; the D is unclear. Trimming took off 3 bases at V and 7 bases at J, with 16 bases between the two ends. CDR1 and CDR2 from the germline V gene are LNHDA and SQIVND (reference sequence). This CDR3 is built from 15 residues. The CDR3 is CASSMRRGQEQPQHF. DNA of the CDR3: TGTGCCAGTAGTATGAGAAGAGGGCAAGAACAGCCCCAGCATTTT. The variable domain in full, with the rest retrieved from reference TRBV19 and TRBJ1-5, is DGGITQSPKYLFRKEGQNVTLSCEQNLNHDAMYWYRQDPGQGLRLIYYSQIVNDFQKGDIAEGYSVSREKKESFPLTVTSAQKNPTAFYLCASSMRRGQEQPQHFGDGTRLSIL.

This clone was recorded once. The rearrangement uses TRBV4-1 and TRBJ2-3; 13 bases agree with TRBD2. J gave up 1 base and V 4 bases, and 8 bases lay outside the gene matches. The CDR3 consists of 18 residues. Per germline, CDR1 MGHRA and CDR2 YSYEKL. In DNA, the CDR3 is TGCGCCAGCAGCCTCTACCTCGGACTAGCGGGGGGCACAGATACGCAGTATTTT. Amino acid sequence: CASSLYLGLAGGTDTQYF.

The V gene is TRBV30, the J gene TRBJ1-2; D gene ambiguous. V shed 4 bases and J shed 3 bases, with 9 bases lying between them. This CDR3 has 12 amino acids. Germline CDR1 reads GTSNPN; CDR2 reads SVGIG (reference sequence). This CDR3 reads CAWMEGYYGYTF. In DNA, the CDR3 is TGTGCCTGGATGGAGGGTTACTATGGCTACACCTTC.

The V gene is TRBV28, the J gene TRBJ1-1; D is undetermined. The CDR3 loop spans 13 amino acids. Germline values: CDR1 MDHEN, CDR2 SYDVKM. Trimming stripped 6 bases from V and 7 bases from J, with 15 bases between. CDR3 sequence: CASSTPGDLEAFF. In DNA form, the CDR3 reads TGTGCCAGCAGCACTCCGGGAGATCTTGAAGCTTTCTTT.